These 14 T cell receptor beta chains were all obtained from the same sample, sequenced in a study of Ad26.COV2.S vaccination and SARS-CoV-2 variants. Assay used: immunoSEQ multiplex PCR; TCRdb lists only in-frame clones, some missing. The data show some 340,000 clones, 70% to 90% seen once. Treatment indicated: some 20 received Ad26.COV2.S at low or high dose, single or two shots; about 5 received placebo; per-sample allocation not given. Repertoires come from day 63 after the first vaccine or placebo injection. The sequences come from peripheral blood, collected in a trial of Ad26.COV2.S vaccine versus placebo. These receptor sequences come from a person between 18 and 59 years old who received the Ad26.COV2.S COVID-19 vaccine or a placebo.

The J gene is TRBJ1-2, the V gene TRBV6-6, with D unresolved. The CDR3 runs 14 residues. The germline CDR1 and CDR2 sequences are MNHNY and SVGAGI (reference sequence). Trimming shortened V by 2 bases and J by 1 base, and 8 bases separated the two germline ends. CDR3 DNA: TGTGCCAGCAGTTACAGGGATTATAACTATGGCTACACCTTC. Protein product: CASSYRDYNYGYTF.

The chain couples TRBV12-3 or TRBV12-4 to TRBJ1-1, with 8 nucleotides matching TRBD1. After removal of 4 bases from V and 4 bases from J, the junction contained 2 bases not matched to a gene. The CDR3 totals 13 residues. CDR3 sequence: CASSSRGLTEAFF. CDR3 nucleotides: TGTGCCAGCAGTTCCAGGGGGCTCACTGAAGCTTTCTTT.

This clone has a single count. The chain recombines TRBV7-2 with TRBJ2-1, with D unresolved. Trimming pared 3 bases from V and 0 bases from J, leaving 12 bases between. There are 16 residues in the CDR3. Germline V lookup: CDR1 SGHTA, CDR2 FQGNSA. The CDR3 sequence is CASSFRSLASYNEQFF. CDR3 coding DNA: TGTGCCAGCAGCTTCAGGAGCCTTGCCTCCTACAATGAGCAGTTCTTC. The full variable domain, in which reference TRBV7-2 and TRBJ2-1 provide the parts outside the CDR3, is GAGVSQSPSNKVTEKGKDVELRCDPISGHTALYWYRQSLGQGLEFLIYFQGNSAPDKSGLPSDRFSAERTGGSVSTLTIQRTQQEDSAVYLCASSFRSLASYNEQFFGPGTRLTVL.

The chain links TRBV6-5 to TRBJ1-1, with D tentatively TRBD1 (5 bases). Deletions cut 5 bases from V and 9 bases from J, with 16 bases between. The CDR3 sequence is 13 residues long. Looked up from germline, CDR1 is MNHEY and CDR2 is SVGAGI. CDR3 sequence: CASSPNKGVKAFF. DNA for the CDR3: TGTGCCAGCAGTCCGAACAAAGGGGTAAAAGCTTTCTTT.

This rearrangement joins TRBV2 to TRBJ2-5, with D perhaps matching TRBD2 (6 bases). Germline V gives CDR1 SNHLY, CDR2 FYNNEI. The V and J ends lost 9 bases and 4 bases respectively, with 18 bases between them. CDR3 size: 14 residues. The DNA for the CDR3 is TGTGCCAGAGGGACCGGGGGTGGAGGAGAGACCCAGTACTTC. It codes for CARGTGGGGETQYF.

This rearrangement joins TRBV19 to TRBJ2-5; 8 bases map to TRBD1. The ends lost 8 bases at V and 4 bases at J; junction bases unmatched: 12. Germline assignment: CDR1 LNHDA and CDR2 SQIVND (reference sequence). The CDR3 is 15 amino acids. The CDR3 DNA sequence: TGTGCCAGTTCCGGAGTAGGACAGGGCATAGAGACCCAGTACTTC. It is translated as CASSGVGQGIETQYF.

In its sample, this clone was seen many times. This chain links TRBV4-3 with TRBJ2-3; the D gene is possibly TRBD1 (5 bases). The ends were cut back, 0 bases at V and 10 bases at J, with 11 bases in the middle. The CDR3 is 13 amino acids. Germline CDR1 is LGHNA and CDR2 is YSLEER. The DNA for the CDR3 is TGCGCCAGCAGCCAAGATACAGGTTCGCCGCAGTATTTT. Translation: CASSQDTGSPQYF.

V is TRBV19 and J is TRBJ2-3; D unclear. Germline V lookup: CDR1 LNHDA, CDR2 SQIVND (reference sequence). The germline V and J ends were trimmed by 4 bases and 3 bases, with 5 bases remaining between them. This CDR3 spans 12 amino acids. The CDR3 here is CASSKWTDTQYF. In nucleotides, the CDR3 is TGTGCCAGTAGTAAGTGGACAGATACGCAGTATTTT.

V gene TRBV14 combines with J gene TRBJ1-2; possibly TRBD1 for D (6 bases). V lost 0 bases, J lost 4 bases, and 12 bases lay in between. Germline V CDR1 and CDR2: SGHDN, FVKESK. The CDR3 covers 15 residues. The CDR3 region is CASSQDPNRVYGYTF. In nucleotides, the CDR3 is TGTGCCAGCAGCCAAGACCCCAACAGGGTCTATGGCTACACCTTC.

The rearrangement links TRBV4-1 to TRBJ1-4, with D uncertain. Per the germline V gene, CDR1 is MGHRA and CDR2 is YSYEKL. Trimming removed 2 bases from V and 2 bases from J, with 18 bases in between. CDR3 size: 18 residues. Written as DNA, the CDR3 is TGCGCCAGCAGCCAAAGAAAGGGAGAGGGCGTCACTAATGAAAAACTGTTTTTT. Encoded protein: CASSQRKGEGVTNEKLFF.

This chain connects TRBV19 to TRBJ1-2; D unclear. The CDR3 consists of 13 residues. V shed 6 bases and J shed 5 bases, with 13 bases lying between them. Germline V gene lookup returns CDR1 LNHDA and CDR2 SQIVND (reference sequence). The CDR3 DNA follows: TGTGCCAGTAGCAAGGGAATTTGGTATGGCTACACCTTC. Translating it yields CASSKGIWYGYTF.

The chain joins TRBV9 to TRBJ2-3; 9 nucleotides align to TRBD1. V lost 4 bases, J lost 1 base, and 13 bases stayed unmatched. Germline loops: CDR1 SGDLS, CDR2 YYNGEE. This CDR3 contains 18 residues. The CDR3 DNA sequence: TGTGCCAGCAGCTCCGGGGACAGGGTTTATGGACGCACAGATACGCAGTATTTT. Protein product: CASSSGDRVYGRTDTQYF.

For the CDR3, the DNA is TGTGCCAGCAGCTTGGTTGATCGGGCGAACACTGAAGCTTTCTTT. Translation: CASSLVDRANTEAFF. The chain couples TRBV5-6 to TRBJ1-1, with D unresolved. Germline CDR1 SGHDT, CDR2 YYEEEE. V gave up 0 bases and J gave up 1 base, with 10 bases separating them. The CDR3 spans 15 residues.

The rearrangement joins TRBV5-4 to TRBJ2-5; a possible D gene is TRBD1 (5 bases). CDR3 length equals 17 residues. Between the trimmed V and J ends, which lost 7 bases and 2 bases, there was a span of 24 bases. From germline, CDR1 is SGHNT and CDR2 YYREEE (reference sequence). DNA of the CDR3: TGTGCCAGCGGTCGTGGGCCTTCCCGAGACAGTCAAGAGACCCAGTACTTC. This sequence encodes CASGRGPSRDSQETQYF.